This T cell receptor (beta chain) was profiled in a study of cytomegalovirus exposure and HLA in healthy donors. PCR primers comprised 60 Vbeta and 13 Jbeta primers. The data were produced by immunoSEQ multiplex PCR, yet TCRdb's version contains in-frame clones alone and is incomplete. The table has 200,000 to 250,000 clones, 77% seen once. Between the trimmed V and J ends, which lost 3 bases and 6 bases, there was a span of 15 bases. The CDR3 is 16 residues long. Germline CDR1 is SGHTA and CDR2 is FQGNSA. Donors were nominally healthy when sampled, though unrecorded immune exposures were likely. The sequence was collected from a woman aged 55 to 70 in good health and CMV-seropositive. The sequencing input was PBMCs. The chain has TRBV7-2 and TRBJ1-6; weak D call: TRBD1 (6 bases). CDR3 coding DNA: TGTGCCAGCAGCTTGGAACAGGGTTTAGGTAATTCACCCCTCCACTTT. It yields the protein CASSLEQGLGNSPLHF. The whole variable domain, filled in from reference TRBV7-2 and TRBJ1-6, reads GAGVSQSPSNKVTEKGKDVELRCDPISGHTALYWYRQSLGQGLEFLIYFQGNSAPDKSGLPSDRFSAERTGGSVSTLTIQRTQQEDSAVYLCASSLEQGLGNSPLHFGNGTRLTVT.